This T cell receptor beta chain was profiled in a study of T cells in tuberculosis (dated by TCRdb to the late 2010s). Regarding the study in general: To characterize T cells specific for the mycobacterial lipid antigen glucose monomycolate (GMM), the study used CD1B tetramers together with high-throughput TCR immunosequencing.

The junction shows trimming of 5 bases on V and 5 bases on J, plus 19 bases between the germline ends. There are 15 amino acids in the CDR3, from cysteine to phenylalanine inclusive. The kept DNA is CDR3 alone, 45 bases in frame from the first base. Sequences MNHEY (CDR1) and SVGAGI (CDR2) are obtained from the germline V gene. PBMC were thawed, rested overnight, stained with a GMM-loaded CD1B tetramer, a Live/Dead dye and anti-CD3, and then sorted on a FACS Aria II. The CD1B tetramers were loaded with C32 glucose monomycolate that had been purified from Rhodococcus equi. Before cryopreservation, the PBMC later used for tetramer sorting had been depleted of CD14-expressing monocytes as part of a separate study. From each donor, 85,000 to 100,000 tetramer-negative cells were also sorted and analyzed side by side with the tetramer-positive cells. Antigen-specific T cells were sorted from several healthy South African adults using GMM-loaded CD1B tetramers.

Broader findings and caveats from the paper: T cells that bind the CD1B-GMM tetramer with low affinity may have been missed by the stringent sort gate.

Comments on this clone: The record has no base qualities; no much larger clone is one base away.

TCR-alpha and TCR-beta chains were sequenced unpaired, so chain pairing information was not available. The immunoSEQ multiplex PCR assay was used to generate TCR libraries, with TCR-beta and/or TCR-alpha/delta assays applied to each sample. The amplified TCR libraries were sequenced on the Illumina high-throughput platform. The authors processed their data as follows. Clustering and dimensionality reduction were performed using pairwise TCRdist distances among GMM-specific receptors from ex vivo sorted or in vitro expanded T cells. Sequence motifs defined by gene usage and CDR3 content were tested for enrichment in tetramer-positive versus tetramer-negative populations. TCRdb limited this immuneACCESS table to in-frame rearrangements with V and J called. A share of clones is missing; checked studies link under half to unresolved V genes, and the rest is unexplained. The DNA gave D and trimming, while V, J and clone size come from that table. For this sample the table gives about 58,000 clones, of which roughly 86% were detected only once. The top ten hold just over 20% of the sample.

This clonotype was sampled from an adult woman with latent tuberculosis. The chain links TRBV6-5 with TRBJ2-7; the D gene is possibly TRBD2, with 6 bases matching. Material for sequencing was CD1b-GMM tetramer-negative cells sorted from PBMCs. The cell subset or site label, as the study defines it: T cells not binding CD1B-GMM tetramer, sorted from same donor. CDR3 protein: CASSGTSYPSDEQYF. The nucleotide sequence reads TGTGCCAGCAGTGGGACTTCTTACCCATCGGACGAGCAGTACTTC.